Below are 8 T cell receptor beta chains sequenced from a single sample in a study of CD8+ T cells in alopecia areata. Treatment defined: oral pan-JAK inhibitor, 5-10 mg twice daily. Reverse transcription of extracted RNA yielded cDNA, which provided the sequencing template. Clones were read by immunoSEQ multiplex PCR, and TCRdb kept only the in-frame ones, dropping some. The table includes around 290,000 clones, about three fifths detected once. The specimen was CD4+ T cells sorted from blood, collected at week 24, from a patient treated with tofacitinib. These receptors all stem from a human donor with alopecia areata.

J is TRBJ1-6 and V is TRBV4-1, with 7 nucleotides matching TRBD1. Germline V CDR1 and CDR2: MGHRA, YSYEKL. V was clipped by 0 bases and J by 6 bases; unmatched bases: 14. The CDR3 consists of 19 residues. The CDR3 sequence: CASSQDPRARGTRNSPLHF. The CDR3 nucleotides read TGCGCCAGCAGCCAAGACCCCCGGGCCAGGGGGACTCGTAATTCACCCCTCCACTTT.

In nucleotides, the CDR3 is TGCGCCAGCAGCCAAGATCGGCAGAAGGCTTTCTTT. Translating it yields CASSQDRQKAFF. The chain combines TRBV4-1 with TRBJ1-1; no reliable D call. CDR3 size: 12 residues. The germline V and J ends were trimmed by 0 bases and 11 bases, with 10 bases remaining between them. Germline loops: CDR1 MGHRA, CDR2 YSYEKL.

J is TRBJ2-7 and V is TRBV30, with TRBD2 matching over 7 bases. After removal of 8 bases from V and 2 bases from J, the junction contained 12 bases not matched to a gene. Per germline, CDR1 GTSNPN and CDR2 SVGIG (reference sequence). The CDR3 spans 14 residues. The chain's CDR3 is CAGVGGPRAYEQYF. CDR3 in DNA: TGTGCCGGCGTGGGAGGGCCTCGGGCCTACGAGCAGTACTTC.

This chain links TRBV30 with TRBJ2-1; D perhaps matches TRBD2 (5 bases). Germline V CDR1 and CDR2: GTSNPN, SVGIG (reference sequence). There are 13 residues in the CDR3. The V gene lost 3 bases and the J gene lost 7 bases, with 13 bases spanning the gap. DNA for the CDR3: TGTGCCTGGAGCCCGACTATTTTTAATGAGCAGTTCTTC. Translated, it gives CAWSPTIFNEQFF.

This chain connects TRBV9 to TRBJ2-3; 11 positions agree with TRBD2. From germline, CDR1 is SGDLS and CDR2 YYNGEE. This CDR3 is 16 amino acids long. V shed 0 bases and J 5 bases; nucleotides not matched to a gene: 5. In DNA form, the CDR3 reads TGTGCCAGCAGCGTAGAGGCTAGCGGGGGGATAGATACGCAGTATTTT. Encoded protein: CASSVEASGGIDTQYF.

The genes are TRBV5-1 and TRBJ1-1; TRBD1 might be the D (6 bases). This CDR3 region has 16 residues. CDR1 is SGHRS and CDR2 is YFSETQ in the germline V gene. The V end was cut by 5 bases, the J end by 1 base, with 18 bases between. The CDR3 spells CASSRTARRGNTEAFF. CDR3 sequence (DNA): TGCGCCAGCAGTCGGACAGCCCGACGTGGGAACACTGAAGCTTTCTTT.

The chain recombines TRBV19 with TRBJ1-2; a weak D match, TRBD1 (5 bases). Trimming took off 6 bases at V and 8 bases at J, with 16 bases between the two ends. This CDR3 has 13 amino acids. CDR1 and CDR2 from the germline V gene are LNHDA and SQIVND (reference sequence). The CDR3 DNA sequence: TGTGCCAGTAGCCCACAGGTTCCTGGGGGCTACACCTTC. Amino acid sequence: CASSPQVPGGYTF.

This clone was seen only once. The chain carries TRBV7-8 and TRBJ2-3; 8 nucleotides align to TRBD2. With 2 bases clipped from V and 0 bases from J, the junction kept 10 bases outside the gene matches. The germline V gene encodes CDR1 SGHVS and CDR2 FQNEAQ. The CDR3 has 18 residues. The CDR3 here is CASSLKDRGGLSTDTQYF. The CDR3 region has the DNA TGTGCCAGCAGCTTAAAAGACCGGGGGGGCCTGAGCACAGATACGCAGTATTTT.